The source of this T cell receptor (beta chain) is a study of Graves' ophthalmopathy and Graves' hyperthyroidism. This clonotype occurred many times. Its specificity is not known. Germline V lookup: CDR1 ENHRY, CDR2 SYGVKD. The CDR3 has 15 residues. V lost 0 bases to trimming and J lost 5 bases, with 13 bases between them. TCR beta CDR3 regions were amplified from RNA transcripts. RT-PCR was first run with HTBI primers, then multiplex PCR in a second round. Via MiXCR, TCRdb re-called the multiplex PCR reads, giving one row per CDR3 protein. The sample contains hundreds of thousands of distinct CDR3 sequences, roughly two fifths of which appear only once. Study observations and caveats: The model's ophthalmopathy progression predictions had 55% to 71% sensitivity and just under 75% specificity.

The diagnostic workup employed clinical symptoms, serum thyroxine, TRAb, thyroid ultrasound and orbital computed tomography. The chain has TRBV10-3 and TRBJ2-5; D possibly corresponds to TRBD1 (6 bases). This TCR was recovered from an adult man with Graves' ophthalmopathy. The material sequenced was peripheral blood. DNA of the CDR3: TGTGCCATCAGTGAGTCGGCCAGGGGCGAGGAGACCCAGTACTTC. It translates to CAISESARGEETQYF.